This T cell receptor (beta chain) was found in a study of blood T cell repertoires in COVID-19. Whole-study context: Samples of COVID-19 (acute and convalescent) were obtained from the United States, Italy and Spain.

In the study's own analysis: Reference gene primer amplification gave estimated nucleated cell counts. TCRdb keeps only in-frame clones here, not all; method: immunoSEQ multiplex PCR. V, J and clone size are taken as reported in that table, and D and trimming were inferred from the DNA itself. Of around 220,000 clones listed, around 90% are singletons. Individuals drawn from 20 to 25 US areas were roughly 18 to 95 years old. This sequence originates from a man aged 30 to 39 who had been exposed to COVID-19. Sequencing was performed on PBMCs or T cells enriched from blood (not recorded which).

CDR3: CASSLVRAGELFF. In DNA form, the CDR3 reads TGTGCCAGCAGCTTGGTGCGGGCCGGGGAGCTGTTTTTT. The chain combines TRBV5-4 with TRBJ2-2; weak D call: TRBD2 (5 bases). V was pared by 0 bases and J by 6 bases, with 6 bases between. The CDR3 is 13 residues long. CDR1 is SGHNT and CDR2 is YYREEE in the germline V gene (reference sequence).